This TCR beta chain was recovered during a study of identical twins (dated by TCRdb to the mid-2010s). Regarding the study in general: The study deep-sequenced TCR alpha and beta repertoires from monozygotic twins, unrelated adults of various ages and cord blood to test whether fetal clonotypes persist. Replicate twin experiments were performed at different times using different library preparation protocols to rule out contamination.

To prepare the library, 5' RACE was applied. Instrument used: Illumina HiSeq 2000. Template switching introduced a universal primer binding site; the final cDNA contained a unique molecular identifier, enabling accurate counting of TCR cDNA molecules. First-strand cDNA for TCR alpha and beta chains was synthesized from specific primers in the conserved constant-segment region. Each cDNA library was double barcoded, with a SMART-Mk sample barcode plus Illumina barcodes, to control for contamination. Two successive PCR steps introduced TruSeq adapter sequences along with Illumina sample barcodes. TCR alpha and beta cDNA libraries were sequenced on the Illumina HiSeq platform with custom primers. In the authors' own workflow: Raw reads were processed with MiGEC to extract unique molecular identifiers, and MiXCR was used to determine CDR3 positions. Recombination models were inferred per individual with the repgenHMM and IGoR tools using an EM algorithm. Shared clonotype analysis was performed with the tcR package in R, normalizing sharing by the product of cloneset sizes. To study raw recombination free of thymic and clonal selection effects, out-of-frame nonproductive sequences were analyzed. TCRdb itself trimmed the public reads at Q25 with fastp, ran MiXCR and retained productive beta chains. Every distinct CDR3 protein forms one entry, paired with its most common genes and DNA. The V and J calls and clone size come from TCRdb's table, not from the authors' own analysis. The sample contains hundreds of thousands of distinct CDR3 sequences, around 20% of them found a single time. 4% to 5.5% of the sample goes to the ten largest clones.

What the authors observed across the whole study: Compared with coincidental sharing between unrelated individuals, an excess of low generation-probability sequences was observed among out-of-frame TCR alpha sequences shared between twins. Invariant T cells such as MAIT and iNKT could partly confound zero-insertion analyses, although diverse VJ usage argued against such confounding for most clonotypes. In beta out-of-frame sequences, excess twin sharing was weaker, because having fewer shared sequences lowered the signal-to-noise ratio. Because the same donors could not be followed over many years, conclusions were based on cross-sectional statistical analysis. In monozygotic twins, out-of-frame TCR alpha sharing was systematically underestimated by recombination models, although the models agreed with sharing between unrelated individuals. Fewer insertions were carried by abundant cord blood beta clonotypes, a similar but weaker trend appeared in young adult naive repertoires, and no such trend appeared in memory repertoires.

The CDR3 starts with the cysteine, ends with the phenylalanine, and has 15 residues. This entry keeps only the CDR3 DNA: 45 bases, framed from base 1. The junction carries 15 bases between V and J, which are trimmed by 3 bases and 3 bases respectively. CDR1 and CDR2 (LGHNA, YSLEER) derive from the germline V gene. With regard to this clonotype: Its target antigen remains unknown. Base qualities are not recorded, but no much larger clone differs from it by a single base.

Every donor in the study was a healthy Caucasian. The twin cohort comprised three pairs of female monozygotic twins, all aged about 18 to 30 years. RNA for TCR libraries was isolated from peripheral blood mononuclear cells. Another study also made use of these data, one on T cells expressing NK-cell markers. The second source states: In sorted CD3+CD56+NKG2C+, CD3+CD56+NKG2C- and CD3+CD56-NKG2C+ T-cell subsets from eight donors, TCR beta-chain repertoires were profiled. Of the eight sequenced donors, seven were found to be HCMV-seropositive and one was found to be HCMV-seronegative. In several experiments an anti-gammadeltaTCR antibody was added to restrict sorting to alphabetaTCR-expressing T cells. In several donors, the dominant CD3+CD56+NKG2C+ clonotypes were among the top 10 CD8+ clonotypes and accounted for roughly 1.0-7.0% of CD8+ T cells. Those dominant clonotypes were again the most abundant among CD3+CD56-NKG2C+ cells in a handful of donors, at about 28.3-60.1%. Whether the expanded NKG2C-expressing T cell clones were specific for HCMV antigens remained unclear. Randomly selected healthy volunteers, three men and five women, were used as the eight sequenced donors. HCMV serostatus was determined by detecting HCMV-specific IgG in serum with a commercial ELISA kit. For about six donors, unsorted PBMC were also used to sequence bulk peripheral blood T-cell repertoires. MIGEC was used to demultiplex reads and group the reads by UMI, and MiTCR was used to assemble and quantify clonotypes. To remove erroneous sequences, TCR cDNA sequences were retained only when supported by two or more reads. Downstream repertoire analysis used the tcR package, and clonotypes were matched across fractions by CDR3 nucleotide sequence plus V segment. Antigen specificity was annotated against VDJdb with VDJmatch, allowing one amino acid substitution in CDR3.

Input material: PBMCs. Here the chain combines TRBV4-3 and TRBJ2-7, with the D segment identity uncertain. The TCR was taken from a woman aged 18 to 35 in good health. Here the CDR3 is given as CASSQGAAAHYEQYF. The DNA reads TGCGCCAGCAGCCAGGGTGCGGCAGCACACTACGAGCAGTACTTC.